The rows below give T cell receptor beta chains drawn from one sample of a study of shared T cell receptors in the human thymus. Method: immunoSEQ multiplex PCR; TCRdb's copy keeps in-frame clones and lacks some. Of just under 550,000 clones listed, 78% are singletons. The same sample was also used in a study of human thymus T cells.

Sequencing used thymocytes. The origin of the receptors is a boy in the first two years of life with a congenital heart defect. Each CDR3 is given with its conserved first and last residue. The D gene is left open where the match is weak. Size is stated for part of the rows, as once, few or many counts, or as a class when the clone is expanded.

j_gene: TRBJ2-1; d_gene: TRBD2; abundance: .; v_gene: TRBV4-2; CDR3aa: CASSQVSLAAHSYNEQFF; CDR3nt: TGTGCCAGCAGCCAAGTCTCCCTAGCGGCTCACTCCTACAATGAGCAGTTCTTC
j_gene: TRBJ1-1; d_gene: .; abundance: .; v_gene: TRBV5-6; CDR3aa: CASSFVEGTEAFF; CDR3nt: TGTGCCAGCAGCTTTGTGGAGGGAACTGAAGCTTTCTTT
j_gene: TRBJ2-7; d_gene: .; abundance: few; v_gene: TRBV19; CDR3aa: CASSIPDSYEQYF; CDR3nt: TGTGCCAGTAGTATCCCCGACAGCTACGAGCAGTACTTC
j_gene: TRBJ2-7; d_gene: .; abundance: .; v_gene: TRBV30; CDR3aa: CAWRTLSGPYEQYF; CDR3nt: TGTGCCTGGAGGACCCTAAGCGGACCCTACGAGCAGTACTTC
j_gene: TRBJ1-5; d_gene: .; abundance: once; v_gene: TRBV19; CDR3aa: CASSIVQGSGQPQHF; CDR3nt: TGTGCCAGTAGTATAGTACAGGGTAGTGGTCAGCCCCAGCATTTT
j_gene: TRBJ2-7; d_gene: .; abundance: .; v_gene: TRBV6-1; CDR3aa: CASSGNHRWASYEQYF; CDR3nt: TGTGCCAGCAGTGGAAACCACAGGTGGGCGTCCTACGAGCAGTACTTC
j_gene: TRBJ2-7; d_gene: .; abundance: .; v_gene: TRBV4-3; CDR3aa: CASSQEDRDSYEQYF; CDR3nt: TGCGCCAGCAGCCAAGAGGACAGAGACTCCTACGAGCAGTACTTC
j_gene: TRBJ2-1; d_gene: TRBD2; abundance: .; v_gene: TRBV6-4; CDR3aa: CASSINGLAGGHEQFF; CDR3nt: TGTGCCAGCAGTATAAATGGACTAGCGGGAGGGCATGAGCAGTTCTTC
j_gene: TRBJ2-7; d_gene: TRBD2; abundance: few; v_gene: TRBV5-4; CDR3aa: CASSSGTSGRAYEQYF; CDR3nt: TGTGCCAGCAGCTCCGGGACTAGCGGGAGGGCCTACGAGCAGTACTTC
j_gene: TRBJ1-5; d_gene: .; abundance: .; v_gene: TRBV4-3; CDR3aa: CASSQSRGTDSNQPQHF; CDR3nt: TGCGCCAGCAGCCAAAGCAGGGGAACCGATAGCAATCAGCCCCAGCATTTT
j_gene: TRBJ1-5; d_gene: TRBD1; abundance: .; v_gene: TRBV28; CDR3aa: CASSLCQGENQPQHF; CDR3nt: TGTGCCAGCAGTTTATGCCAGGGGGAGAATCAGCCCCAGCATTTT
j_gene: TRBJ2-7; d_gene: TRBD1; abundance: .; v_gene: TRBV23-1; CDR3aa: CASSHRQGRVYEQYF; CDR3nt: TGCGCCAGCAGTCACCGACAGGGGAGAGTTTACGAGCAGTACTTC
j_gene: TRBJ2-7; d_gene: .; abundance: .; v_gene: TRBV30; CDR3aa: CAWSVRRTVYEQYF; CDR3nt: TGTGCCTGGAGTGTACGGAGGACAGTCTACGAGCAGTACTTC
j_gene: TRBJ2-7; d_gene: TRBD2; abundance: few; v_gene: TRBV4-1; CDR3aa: CASSHGGRGNEQYF; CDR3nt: TGCGCCAGCAGCCATGGGGGGAGGGGCAACGAGCAGTACTTC
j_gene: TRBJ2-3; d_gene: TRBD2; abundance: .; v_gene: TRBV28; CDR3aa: CASLLGGLADLTDTQYF; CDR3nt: TGTGCCAGCCTCCTCGGGGGACTAGCGGATCTCACAGATACGCAGTATTTT
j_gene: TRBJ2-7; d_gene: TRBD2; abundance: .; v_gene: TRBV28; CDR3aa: CASSPGLAGVVEQYF; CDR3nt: TGTGCCAGCAGTCCAGGACTAGCGGGAGTTGTCGAGCAGTACTTC
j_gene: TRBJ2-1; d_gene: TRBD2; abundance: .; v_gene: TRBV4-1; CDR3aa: CASSQKGGTSGFYNEQFF; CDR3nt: TGCGCCAGCAGCCAAAAAGGAGGAACTAGCGGGTTTTACAATGAGCAGTTCTTC
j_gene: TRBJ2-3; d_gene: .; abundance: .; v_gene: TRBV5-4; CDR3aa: CASSSAWQGEDTQYF; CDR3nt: TGTGCCAGCAGCTCCGCCTGGCAGGGTGAAGATACGCAGTATTTT
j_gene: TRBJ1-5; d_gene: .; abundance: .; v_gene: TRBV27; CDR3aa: CASRPGGLHNQPQHF; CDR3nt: TGTGCCAGCAGACCGGGGGGACTCCATAATCAGCCCCAGCATTTT
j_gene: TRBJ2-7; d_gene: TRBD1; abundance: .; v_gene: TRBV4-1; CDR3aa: CASSQDEAMGTGRLGGSYEQYF; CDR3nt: TGCGCCAGCAGCCAAGATGAGGCGATGGGGACAGGGCGCCTGGGGGGGTCCTACGAGCAGTACTTC
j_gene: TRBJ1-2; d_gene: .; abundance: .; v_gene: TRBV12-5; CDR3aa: CASGGQGHGYTF; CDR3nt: TGTGCTAGTGGTGGCCAGGGGCACGGCTACACCTTC
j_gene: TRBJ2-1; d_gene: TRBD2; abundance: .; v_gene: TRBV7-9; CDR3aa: CASSRGLADNEQFF; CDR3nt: TGTGCCAGCAGCAGGGGACTAGCGGACAATGAGCAGTTCTTC
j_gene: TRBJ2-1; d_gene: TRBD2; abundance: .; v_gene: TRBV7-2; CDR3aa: CASSSPLPSAGGLINEQFF; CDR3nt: TGTGCCAGCAGCTCCCCTCTCCCCTCGGCGGGAGGACTGATCAATGAGCAGTTCTTC
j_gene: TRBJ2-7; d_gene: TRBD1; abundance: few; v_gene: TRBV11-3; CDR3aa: CASSSRDKGASYEQYF; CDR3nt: TGTGCCAGCAGCTCGAGGGACAAGGGGGCTTCCTACGAGCAGTACTTC
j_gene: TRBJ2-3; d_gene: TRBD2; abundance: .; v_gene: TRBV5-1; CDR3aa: CASSGGRQDHGAGEDTQYF; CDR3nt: TGCGCCAGCTCGGGGGGCAGGCAGGATCACGGAGCGGGAGAAGATACGCAGTATTTT
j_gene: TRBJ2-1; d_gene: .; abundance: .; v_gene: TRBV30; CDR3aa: CATLAGRSSYNEQFF; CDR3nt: TGTGCCACCTTGGCTGGTCGGAGCTCCTACAATGAGCAGTTCTTC
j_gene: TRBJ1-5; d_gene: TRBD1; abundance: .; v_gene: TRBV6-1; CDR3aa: CASSEAGQNSNQPQHF; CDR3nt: TGTGCCAGCAGTGAAGCGGGACAGAATAGCAATCAGCCCCAGCATTTT